The 8 T cell receptor beta chains reported below all come from one sample, sequenced in a study of regulatory T cells in long-lasting Graves disease. Noted time point: persistent/refractory GD, antithyroid drugs over 5 years with positive TRAb. PBMC RNA served as the TCR library source. Relying on iRepertoire HTBI primers and Arm-PCR of CDR3 regions, the team built TCR beta libraries. MiXCR was run by TCRdb on the multiplex PCR reads, yielding one entry per CDR3 protein. The repertoire holds 400,000 to 450,000 distinct CDR3 sequences, with 23% as singletons. Sequenced here: peripheral blood mononuclear cells (PBMCs), sampled when the disease was refractory, from a patient treated with antithyroid drugs. The receptor set was obtained from a female donor with Graves disease.

The J gene is TRBJ1-2, the V gene TRBV5-4; no clear D gene. Germline V gene lookup returns CDR1 SGHNT and CDR2 YYREEE (reference sequence). With 0 bases removed from V and 4 bases from J, the gap between germline ends came to 7 bases. The length of the CDR3 is 13 residues. This chain's CDR3 is CASSLEPIYGYTF. CDR3 DNA: TGTGCCAGCAGCTTGGAGCCAATCTATGGCTACACCTTC. The variable domain in full, completed from reference TRBV5-4 and TRBJ1-2, reads ETGVTQSPTHLIKTRGQQVTLRCSSQSGHNTVSWYQQALGQGPQFIFQYYREEENGRGNFPPRFSGLQFPNYSSELNVNALELDDSALYLCASSLEPIYGYTFGSGTRLTVV.

The chain carries TRBV11-2 and TRBJ2-3; D not resolved. The CDR3 has 13 residues. Trimming cost V 7 bases and J 5 bases, with 13 bases left between them. Germline CDR1 SGHAT, CDR2 FQNNGV. The CDR3 sequence: CASTPPDEDTQYF. The CDR3 DNA reads TGTGCCAGCACCCCTCCGGACGAAGATACGCAGTATTTT.

Regarding this clonotype: A read error may explain this, as a much larger clone is one base away. The rearrangement links TRBV12-3 or TRBV12-4 to TRBJ2-7, with D possibly TRBD1 on 6 matching bases. This CDR3 region has 13 residues. Here the CDR3 DNA reads TGTGCCAGCAAACTGGACAGCTCCTACGGGCAGTACTTC. Translating gives CASKLDSSYGQYF.

This clonotype was seen a few times. The gene calls are TRBV20-1 and TRBJ2-3, with 14 nucleotides matching TRBD2. CDR3 length: 19 amino acids. From germline, CDR1 is DFQATT and CDR2 SNEGSKA (reference sequence). V lost 3 bases to trimming and J lost 6 bases; unmatched junction nucleotides: 17. The CDR3 sequence is CSASVPGLAGVFPWDTQYF. As DNA, the CDR3 is TGCAGTGCTAGTGTACCGGGACTAGCGGGAGTATTTCCCTGGGATACGCAGTATTTT.

Only a few counts were recorded for this clonotype. CDR3 bases: TGTGCCAGCAGCTTATCGTCTGAAACCTACGAGCAGTACTTC. Amino acids: CASSLSSETYEQYF. The J gene is TRBJ2-7, the V gene TRBV7-2; no clear D. The CDR3 is 14 amino acids. V dropped 2 bases and J dropped 2 bases, with 10 bases sitting between them. Germline V CDR1 and CDR2: SGHTA, FQGNSA. The full variable domain, with the rest looked up from reference TRBV7-2 and TRBJ2-7, is GAGVSQSPSNKVTEKGKDVELRCDPISGHTALYWYRQSLGQGLEFLIYFQGNSAPDKSGLPSDRFSAERTGGSVSTLTIQRTQQEDSAVYLCASSLSSETYEQYFGPGTRLTVT.

The chain uses TRBV18 and TRBJ2-6; D is undetermined. Looked up from germline, CDR1 is KGHSH and CDR2 is LQKENI. V lost 3 bases to trimming and J lost 0 bases, with 6 bases between them. This CDR3 contains 15 residues. The CDR3 nucleotides read TGTGCCAGCTCACCGAAGAACTCTGGGGCCAACGTCCTGACTTTC. Translated, it gives CASSPKNSGANVLTF.

In this sample, this clonotype turned up many times. CDR3 nucleotides: TGTGCCAGCAGCTCCCAGGGGAACTATGGCTACACCTTC. It translates to CASSSQGNYGYTF. This chain connects TRBV7-2 to TRBJ1-2; a possible D gene is TRBD1 (6 bases). V was shortened by 4 bases and J by 2 bases, with 8 bases between the two germline ends. Germline assignment: CDR1 SGHTA and CDR2 FQGNSA. The CDR3 is 13 residues long.

This clonotype was found a few times. The rearrangement uses TRBV6-2 or TRBV6-3 and TRBJ2-3, with D unresolved. Germline lookup yields CDR1 MNHEY and CDR2 SVGEGT. V shed 0 bases and J shed 3 bases, with 13 bases lying between them. The CDR3 loop spans 16 amino acids. This chain's CDR3 is CASSYSASQRTDTQYF. The CDR3 nucleotides read TGTGCCAGCAGTTACTCAGCGAGTCAGAGGACAGATACGCAGTATTTT.